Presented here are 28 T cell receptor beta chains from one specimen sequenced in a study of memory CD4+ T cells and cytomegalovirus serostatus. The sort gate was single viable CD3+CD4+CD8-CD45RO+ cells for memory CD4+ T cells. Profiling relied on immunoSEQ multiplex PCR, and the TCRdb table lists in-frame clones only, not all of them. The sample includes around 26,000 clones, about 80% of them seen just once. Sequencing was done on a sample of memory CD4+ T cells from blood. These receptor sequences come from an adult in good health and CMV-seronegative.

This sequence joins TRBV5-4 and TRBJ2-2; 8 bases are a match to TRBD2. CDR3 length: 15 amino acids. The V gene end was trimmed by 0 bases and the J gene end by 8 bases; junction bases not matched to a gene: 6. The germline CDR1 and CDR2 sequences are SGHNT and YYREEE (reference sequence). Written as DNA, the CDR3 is TGTGCCAGCAGCTTGGCGGCTAGCGGGTCAGGGGAGCTGTTTTTT. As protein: CASSLAASGSGELFF.

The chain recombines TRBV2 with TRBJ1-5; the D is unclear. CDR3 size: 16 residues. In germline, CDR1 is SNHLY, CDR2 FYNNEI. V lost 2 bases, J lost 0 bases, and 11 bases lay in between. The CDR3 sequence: CASSENRRVSNQPQHF. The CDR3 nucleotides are TGTGCCAGCAGTGAAAATAGAAGAGTTAGCAATCAGCCCCAGCATTTT. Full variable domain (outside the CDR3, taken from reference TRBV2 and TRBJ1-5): EPEVTQTPSHQVTQMGQEVILRCVPISNHLYFYWYRQILGQKVEFLVSFYNNEISEKSEIFDDQFSVERPDGSNFTLKIRSTKLEDSAMYFCASSENRRVSNQPQHFGDGTRLSIL.

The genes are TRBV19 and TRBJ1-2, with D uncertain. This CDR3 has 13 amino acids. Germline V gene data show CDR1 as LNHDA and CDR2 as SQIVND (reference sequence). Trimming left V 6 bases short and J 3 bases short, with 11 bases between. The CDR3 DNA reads TGTGCCAGTAGAGAAAGCTTCGACTATGGCTACACCTTC. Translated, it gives CASRESFDYGYTF.

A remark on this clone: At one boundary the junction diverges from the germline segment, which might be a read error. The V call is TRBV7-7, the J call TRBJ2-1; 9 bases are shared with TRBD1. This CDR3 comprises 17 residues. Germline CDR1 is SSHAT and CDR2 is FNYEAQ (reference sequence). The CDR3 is CASSLEGPGTGKNEQFF. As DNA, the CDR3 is TGTGCTAGCAGCTTAGAGGGGCCCGGGACAGGGAAAAATGAGCAGTTCTTC.

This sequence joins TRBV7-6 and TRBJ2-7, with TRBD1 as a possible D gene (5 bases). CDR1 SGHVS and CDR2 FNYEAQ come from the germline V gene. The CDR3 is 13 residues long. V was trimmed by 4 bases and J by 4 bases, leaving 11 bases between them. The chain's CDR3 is CASSSRDRYEQYF. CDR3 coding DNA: TGTGCCAGCAGCTCCCGAGACAGATACGAGCAGTACTTC.

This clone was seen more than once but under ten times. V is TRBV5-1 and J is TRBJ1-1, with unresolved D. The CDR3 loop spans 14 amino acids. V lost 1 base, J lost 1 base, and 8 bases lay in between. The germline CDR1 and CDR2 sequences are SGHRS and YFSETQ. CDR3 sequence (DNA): TGCGCCAGCAGCTTGCTTTCAGGGAACACTGAAGCTTTCTTT. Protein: CASSLLSGNTEAFF.

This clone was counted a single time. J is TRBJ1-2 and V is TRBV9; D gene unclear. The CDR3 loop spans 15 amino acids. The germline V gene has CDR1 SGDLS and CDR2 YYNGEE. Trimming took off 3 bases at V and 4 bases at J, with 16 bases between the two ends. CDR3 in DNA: TGTGCCAGCAGCGAAGAAGTAGGGAGCTCCTATGGCTACACCTTC. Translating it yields CASSEEVGSSYGYTF.

CDR3 DNA: TGTGCCAGTAGTATACAAGGCATTAACTATGGCTACACCTTC. Protein sequence: CASSIQGINYGYTF. The chain employs TRBV19 and TRBJ1-2; D is uncertain. The CDR3 runs to 14 residues. Looked up from germline, CDR1 is LNHDA and CDR2 is SQIVND (reference sequence). The V end was cut by 2 bases, the J end by 1 base, with 8 bases between.

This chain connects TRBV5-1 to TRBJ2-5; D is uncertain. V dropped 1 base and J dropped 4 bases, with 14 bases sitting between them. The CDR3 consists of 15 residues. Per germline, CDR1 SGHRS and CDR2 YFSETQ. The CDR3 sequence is CASSLTAGPTETQYF. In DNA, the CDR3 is TGCGCCAGCAGCTTGACGGCTGGACCAACAGAGACCCAGTACTTC.

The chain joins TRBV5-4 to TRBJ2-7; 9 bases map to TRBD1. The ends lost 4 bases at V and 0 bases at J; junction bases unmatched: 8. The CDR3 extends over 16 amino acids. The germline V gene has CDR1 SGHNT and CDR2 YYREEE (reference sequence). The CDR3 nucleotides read TGTGCCAGCAGCCCCCGGACAGGGGCCAGCTCCTACGAGCAGTACTTC. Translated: CASSPRTGASSYEQYF.

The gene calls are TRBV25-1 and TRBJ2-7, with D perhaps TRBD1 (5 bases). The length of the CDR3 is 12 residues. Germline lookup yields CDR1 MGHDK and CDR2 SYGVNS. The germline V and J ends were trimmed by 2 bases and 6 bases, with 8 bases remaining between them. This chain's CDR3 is CASSERGVEQYF. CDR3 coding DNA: TGTGCCAGCAGTGAAAGGGGTGTCGAGCAGTACTTC.

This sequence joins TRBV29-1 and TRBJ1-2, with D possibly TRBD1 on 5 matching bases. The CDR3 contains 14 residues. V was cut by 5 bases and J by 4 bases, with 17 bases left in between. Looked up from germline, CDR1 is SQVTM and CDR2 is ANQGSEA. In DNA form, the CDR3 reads TGCAGCGTTCTGGGACGTGGCAAGTCCTATGGCTACACCTTC. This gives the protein CSVLGRGKSYGYTF.

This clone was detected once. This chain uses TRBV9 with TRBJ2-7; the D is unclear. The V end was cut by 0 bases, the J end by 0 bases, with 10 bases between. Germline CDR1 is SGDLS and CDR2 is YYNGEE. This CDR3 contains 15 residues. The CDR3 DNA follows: TGTGCCAGCAGCGTAGCTCCGGCAAACTCCTACGAGCAGTACTTC. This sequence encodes CASSVAPANSYEQYF.

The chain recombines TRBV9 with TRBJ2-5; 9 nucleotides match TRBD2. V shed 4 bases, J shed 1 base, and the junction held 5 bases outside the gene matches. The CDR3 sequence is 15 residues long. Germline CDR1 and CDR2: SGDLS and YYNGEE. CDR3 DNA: TGTGCCAGCAGCTCAAGCGGGAGGCTCCAAGAGACCCAGTACTTC. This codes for CASSSSGRLQETQYF.

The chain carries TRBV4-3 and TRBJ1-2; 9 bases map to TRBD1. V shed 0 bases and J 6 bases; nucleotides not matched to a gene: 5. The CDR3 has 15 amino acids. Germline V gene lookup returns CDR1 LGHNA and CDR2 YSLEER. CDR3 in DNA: TGCGCCAGCAGCCAAGAGTGGGGACAGGGACATGGCTACACCTTC. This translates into CASSQEWGQGHGYTF.

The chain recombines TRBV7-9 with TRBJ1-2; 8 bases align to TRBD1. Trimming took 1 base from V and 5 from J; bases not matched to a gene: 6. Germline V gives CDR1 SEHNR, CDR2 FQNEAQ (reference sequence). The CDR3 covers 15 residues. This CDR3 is CASSLDQGADYGYTF. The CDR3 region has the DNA TGTGCCAGCAGCTTAGACCAGGGGGCTGATTATGGCTACACCTTC.

The CDR3 region has the DNA TGTGCCAGCAGCCAGACTAACAGACTAGCGGGGGACGTCTTTGATGAGCAGTTCTTC. Amino acids: CASSQTNRLAGDVFDEQFF. The V and J genes are TRBV4-2 and TRBJ2-1; the match to TRBD2 covers 12 bases. The V segment lost 3 bases and the J segment 8 bases; nucleotides outside the gene matches: 17. This CDR3 has 19 residues. CDR1 is LGHNA and CDR2 is YNFKEQ in the germline V gene.

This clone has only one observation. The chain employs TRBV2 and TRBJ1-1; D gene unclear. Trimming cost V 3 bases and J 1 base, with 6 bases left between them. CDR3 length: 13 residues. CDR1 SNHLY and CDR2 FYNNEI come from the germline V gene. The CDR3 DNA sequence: TGTGCCAGCAGTGATCTGGAGAACACTGAAGCTTTCTTT. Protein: CASSDLENTEAFF. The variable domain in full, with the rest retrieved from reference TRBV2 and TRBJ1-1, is EPEVTQTPSHQVTQMGQEVILRCVPISNHLYFYWYRQILGQKVEFLVSFYNNEISEKSEIFDDQFSVERPDGSNFTLKIRSTKLEDSAMYFCASSDLENTEAFFGQGTRLTVV.

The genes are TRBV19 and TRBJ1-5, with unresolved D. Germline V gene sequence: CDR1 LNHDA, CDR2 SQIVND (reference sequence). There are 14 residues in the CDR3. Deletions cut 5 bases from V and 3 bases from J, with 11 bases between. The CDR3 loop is CASSQDGFNQPQHF. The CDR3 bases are TGTGCCAGTAGTCAGGACGGATTCAATCAGCCCCAGCATTTT. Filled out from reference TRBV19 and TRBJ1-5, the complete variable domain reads DGGITQSPKYLFRKEGQNVTLSCEQNLNHDAMYWYRQDPGQGLRLIYYSQIVNDFQKGDIAEGYSVSREKKESFPLTVTSAQKNPTAFYLCASSQDGFNQPQHFGDGTRLSIL.

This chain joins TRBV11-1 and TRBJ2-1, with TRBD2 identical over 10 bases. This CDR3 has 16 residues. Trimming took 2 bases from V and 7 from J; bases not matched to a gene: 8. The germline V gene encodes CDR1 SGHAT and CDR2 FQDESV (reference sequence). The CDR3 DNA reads TGTGCCAGCAGCTTAAAAAGCGGGGGGGCTTTAAATGAGCAGTTCTTC. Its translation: CASSLKSGGALNEQFF.

The CDR3, as DNA: TGTGCCATCACCCCAGCCCAGGGGGAGGTTCCTTATGGCTACACCTTC. Amino acid sequence: CAITPAQGEVPYGYTF. This rearrangement joins TRBV10-3 to TRBJ1-2; 7 nucleotides align to TRBD1. Germline CDR1 reads ENHRY; CDR2 reads SYGVKD. CDR3 length equals 16 residues. V lost 7 bases, J lost 5 bases, and 16 bases stayed unmatched.

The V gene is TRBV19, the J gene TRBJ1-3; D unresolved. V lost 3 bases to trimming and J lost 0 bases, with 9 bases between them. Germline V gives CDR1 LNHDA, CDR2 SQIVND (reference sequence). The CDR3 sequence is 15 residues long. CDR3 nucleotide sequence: TGTGCCAGTAGTATGGCGGGAAACTCTGGAAACACCATATATTTT. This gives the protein CASSMAGNSGNTIYF.

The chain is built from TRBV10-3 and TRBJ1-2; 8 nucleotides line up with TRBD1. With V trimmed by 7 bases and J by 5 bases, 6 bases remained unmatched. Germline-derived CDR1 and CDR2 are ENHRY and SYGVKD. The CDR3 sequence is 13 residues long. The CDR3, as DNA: TGTGCCATCACCGGACAGGGAGTGTATGGCTACACCTTC. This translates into CAITGQGVYGYTF.

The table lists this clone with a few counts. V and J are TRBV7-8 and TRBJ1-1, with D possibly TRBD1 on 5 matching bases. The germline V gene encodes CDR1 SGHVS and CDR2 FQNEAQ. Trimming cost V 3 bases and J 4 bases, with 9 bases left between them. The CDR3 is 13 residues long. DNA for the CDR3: TGTGCCAGCAGCTTTCCGGGACCCACTGAAGCTTTCTTT. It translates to CASSFPGPTEAFF.

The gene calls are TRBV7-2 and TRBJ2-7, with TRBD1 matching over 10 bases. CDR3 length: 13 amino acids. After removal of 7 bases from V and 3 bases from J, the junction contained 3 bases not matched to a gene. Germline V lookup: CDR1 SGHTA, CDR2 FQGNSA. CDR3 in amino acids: CASKRTGGYEQYF. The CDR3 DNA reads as TGTGCCAGCAAACGGACAGGGGGCTACGAGCAGTACTTC.

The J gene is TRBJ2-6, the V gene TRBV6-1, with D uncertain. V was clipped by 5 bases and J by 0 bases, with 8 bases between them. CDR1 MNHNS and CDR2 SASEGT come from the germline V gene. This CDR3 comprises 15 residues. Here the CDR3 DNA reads TGTGCCAGCAGTCTAGATAACTCTGGGGCCAACGTCCTGACTTTC. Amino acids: CASSLDNSGANVLTF.

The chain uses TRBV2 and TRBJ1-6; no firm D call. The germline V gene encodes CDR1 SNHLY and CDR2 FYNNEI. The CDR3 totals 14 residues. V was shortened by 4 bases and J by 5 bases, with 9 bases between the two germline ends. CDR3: CASSASGDNSPLHF. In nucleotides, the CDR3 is TGTGCCAGCAGTGCTTCGGGAGATAATTCACCCCTCCACTTT.

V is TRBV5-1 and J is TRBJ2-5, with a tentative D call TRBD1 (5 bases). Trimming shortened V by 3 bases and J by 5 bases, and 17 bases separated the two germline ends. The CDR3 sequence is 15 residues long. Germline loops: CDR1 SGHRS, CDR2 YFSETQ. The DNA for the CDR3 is TGCGCCAGCAGCTCAACAGGAGTTGGATCGGAGACCCAGTACTTC. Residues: CASSSTGVGSETQYF.